This note documents a single TCR beta chain sequence. This clonotype was observed once. Its antigen specificity is not known. Base qualities are not provided; no much larger clone lies one nucleotide away. One read is thin evidence. This sample stems from a study of response to subunit inactivated influenza vaccine (dated by TCRdb to the late 2010s). In terms of the full investigation: The study used deep quantitative T cell receptor repertoire profiling to track responses to a trivalent subunit inactivated influenza vaccine. Study-level results and caveats: It was suggested by the authors that each seasonal influenza vaccination may recruit only a limited number of new T cells.

The method behind the library was RT-PCR. The sequencing machine was an Illumina HiSeq 2500. TCRdb reanalyzed the raw reads on its own, using fastp at Q25 for trimming and MiXCR for clone calling, and kept in-frame beta chains. Duplicate CDR3 protein sequences are folded into a single record with the most common DNA and genes. The sample table lists 400,000 to 650,000 distinct CDR3 sequences, 6.5% to 8% of them with a count of one. Roughly 14% of the sample goes to the ten largest clones. The germline V gene gives CDR1 as SGHDT and CDR2 as YYEEEE. Germline trimming: 0 bases from V, 5 bases from J; junction bases outside gene matches: 2. Counted from cysteine to phenylalanine, this CDR3 has 14 amino acids. CDR3 DNA only is kept here, 42 bases in frame from base 1.

The sample was PBMCs from blood, taken 23 to 25 months after vaccination. The rearranged segments are TRBV5-6 and TRBJ2-3, and TRBD2 matches 8 of the central bases. The TCR sequence derives from a man aged 45 to 75 who received an inactivated influenza vaccine. Donor details come from another sample of the same person, matched by shared clones. DNA sequence: TGTGCCAGCAGCTTGGGACTAGCGATAGATACGCAGTATTTT. This yields the protein CASSLGLAIDTQYF. The full variable domain, completed from the reference TRBV5-6 and TRBJ2-3 proteins outside the CDR3, reads DAGVTQSPTHLIKTRGQQVTLRCSPKSGHDTVSWYQQALGQGPQFIFQYYEEEERQRGNFPDRFSGHQFPNYSSELNVNALLLGDSALYLCASSLGLAIDTQYFGPGTRLTVL.